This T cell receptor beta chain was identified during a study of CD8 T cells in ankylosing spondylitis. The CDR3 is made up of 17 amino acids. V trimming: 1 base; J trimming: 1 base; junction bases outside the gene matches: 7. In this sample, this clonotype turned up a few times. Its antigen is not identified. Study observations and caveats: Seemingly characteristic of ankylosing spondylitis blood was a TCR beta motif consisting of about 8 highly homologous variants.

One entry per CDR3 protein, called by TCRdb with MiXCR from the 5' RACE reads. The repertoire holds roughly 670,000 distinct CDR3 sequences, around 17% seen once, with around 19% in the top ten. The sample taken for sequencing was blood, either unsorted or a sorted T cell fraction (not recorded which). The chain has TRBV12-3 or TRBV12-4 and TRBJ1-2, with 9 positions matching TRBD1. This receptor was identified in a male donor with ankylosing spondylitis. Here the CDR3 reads CASSLGRTGAINYGYTF. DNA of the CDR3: TGTGCCAGCAGTTTAGGAAGGACAGGGGCCATTAACTATGGCTACACCTTC.